This entry lists 25 T cell receptor beta chains sequenced from one sample in a study of T-cell reconstitution after alpha-beta-depleted transplantation in children. A TCRbeta library incorporating unique molecular identifiers was prepared. One entry per CDR3 protein, called by TCRdb with MiXCR from the PCR reads. This table has some 600,000 distinct CDR3 sequences, 13% appearing once. Here the sequenced sample was PBMCs, mostly from graft donor cells, taken 360 days after TCRalphabeta/CD19-depleted stem cell transplant. These receptors all stem from a male patient between 5 and 17 years old who had a stem cell transplant for acute myeloid leukemia, so the T cells may come from the graft donor.

This clonotype was found many times. This rearrangement joins TRBV3-1 to TRBJ2-1; D unclear. The CDR3 loop spans 16 amino acids. The germline V and J ends were trimmed by 0 bases and 0 bases, with 9 bases remaining between them. Germline lookup yields CDR1 LGHDT and CDR2 YNNKEL (reference sequence). Here the CDR3 DNA reads TGTGCCAGCAGCCAAGACGGTAGAAGCTCCTACAATGAGCAGTTCTTC. Residues: CASSQDGRSSYNEQFF.

The chain carries TRBV9 and TRBJ1-5, with 12 positions matching TRBD1. There are 15 residues in the CDR3. V was pared by 4 bases and J by 6 bases, with 5 bases of the junction left unmatched. Germline CDR1 and CDR2: SGDLS and YYNGEE. The CDR3 DNA is TGTGCCAGCAGCCAGGGACAGGGGGCGGGTCAGCCCCAGCATTTT. It codes for CASSQGQGAGQPQHF. Complete variable domain (other parts from reference TRBV9 and TRBJ1-5): DSGVTQTPKHLITATGQRVTLRCSPRSGDLSVYWYQQSLDQGLQFLIQYYNGEERAKGNILERFSAQQFPDLHSELNLSSLELGDSALYFCASSQGQGAGQPQHFGDGTRLSIL.

The rearrangement uses TRBV29-1 and TRBJ1-1, with 7 bases identical to TRBD1. The CDR3 spans 17 residues. In germline, CDR1 is SQVTM, CDR2 ANQGSEA. The trim removed 0 bases at V and 0 bases at J, leaving 10 bases unmatched. Written as DNA, the CDR3 is TGCAGCGTTGAAGAAGCGTGGGGACAGCTATTGAACACTGAAGCTTTCTTT. This encodes CSVEEAWGQLLNTEAFF.

This clonotype was found many times. The chain joins TRBV6-2 or TRBV6-3 to TRBJ1-2; TRBD1 matches at 8 bases. Trimming cost V 7 bases and J 6 bases; bases outside gene matches: 4. CDR3 size: 12 residues. Germline CDR1 and CDR2: MNHEY and SVGEGT. CDR3 protein: CASTEQGDGYTF. CDR3 DNA: TGTGCCAGCACTGAACAGGGGGATGGCTACACCTTC.

This clonotype was detected only a few times. This chain links TRBV28 with TRBJ2-7, with D perhaps TRBD1 (6 bases). Between the trimmed V and J ends, which lost 4 bases and 3 bases, there was a span of 7 bases. Looked up from germline, CDR1 is MDHEN and CDR2 is SYDVKM. This CDR3 region has 12 residues. The chain's CDR3 is CASSWGHYEQYF. CDR3 bases: TGTGCCAGCAGTTGGGGACACTACGAGCAGTACTTC.

The sample holds a few counts of this clonotype. The chain has TRBV20-1 and TRBJ2-1, with D possibly TRBD2 on 6 matching bases. V gave up 4 bases and J gave up 7 bases, with 32 bases separating them. The V gene's germline CDR1 is DFQATT and CDR2 SNEGSKA (reference sequence). The CDR3 length is 19 residues. The CDR3 protein is CSATRTEILLSGMRNEQFF. CDR3 bases: TGCAGTGCTACCAGGACGGAGATCTTACTTAGCGGCATGAGGAATGAGCAGTTCTTC.

The table lists this clonotype with a few counts. V gene TRBV12-3 or TRBV12-4 combines with J gene TRBJ2-3; D remains unclear. CDR3 size: 13 residues. V was pared by 7 bases and J by 6 bases, with 14 bases between. This CDR3 reads CASISAGRDTQYF. CDR3 sequence (DNA): TGTGCCAGCATTTCGGCCGGGCGGGATACGCAGTATTTT.

The J gene is TRBJ1-2, the V gene TRBV29-1, with 9 bases identical to TRBD1. The V gene's germline CDR1 is SQVTM and CDR2 ANQGSEA. The CDR3 is 13 amino acids. V lost 5 bases and J lost 6; bases outside the gene matches: 7. CDR3 coding DNA: TGCAGCGTTCCCCACGGGACAGGGCATGGCTACACCTTC. Its protein is CSVPHGTGHGYTF.

This clonotype was recorded at least ten times. The chain combines TRBV7-2 with TRBJ1-1; D is undetermined. V was pared by 1 base and J by 5 bases, with 11 bases between. The CDR3 length is 14 residues. Germline-derived CDR1 and CDR2 are SGHTA and FQGNSA. CDR3: CASSLGWGRTEAFF. In DNA, the CDR3 is TGTGCCAGCAGCTTAGGGTGGGGTCGGACTGAAGCTTTCTTT.

This clonotype showed up just a few times. The chain is built from TRBV29-1 and TRBJ2-1; D not certain. The germline V gene has CDR1 SQVTM and CDR2 ANQGSEA. The CDR3 consists of 12 residues. The CDR3 sequence: CRTGPTVPEQFF. DNA of the CDR3: TGCAGGACCGGGCCCACGGTGCCTGAGCAGTTCTTC.

This clonotype was counted many times. This chain links TRBV12-3 or TRBV12-4 with TRBJ2-7, with D perhaps TRBD2 (6 bases). Trimming pared 2 bases from V and 3 bases from J, leaving 14 bases between. The CDR3 is 15 amino acids. The CDR3 DNA reads as TGTGCCAGCAGTTTACTGGCGGGACTGCTCTACGAGCAGTACTTC. Its protein product is CASSLLAGLLYEQYF.

In its sample, this clonotype was seen a few times. V is TRBV15 and J is TRBJ2-1; D may be TRBD2 (6 bases). CDR1 is LNHNV, CDR2 YYDKDF, per germline (reference sequence). This CDR3 region has 15 residues. Trimming removed 8 bases from V and 0 bases from J, with 14 bases in between. The CDR3 sequence is CATAGLLSSYNEQFF. CDR3 DNA: TGTGCCACCGCGGGACTTTTAAGCTCCTACAATGAGCAGTTCTTC.

V gene TRBV11-1 combines with J gene TRBJ2-7; TRBD2 aligns across 7 bases. Looked up from germline, CDR1 is SGHAT and CDR2 is FQDESV (reference sequence). Germline trimming cut 0 bases from V and 4 bases from J; bases unmatched to any gene: 24. This CDR3 has 21 residues. CDR3 DNA sequence: TGTGCCAGCAGCTTAGCTGTTCCGAGGGTCGTCTCGGCGGGAGAAGGGTACGAGCAGTACTTC. Its translation is CASSLAVPRVVSAGEGYEQYF.

This chain joins TRBV15 and TRBJ1-5; perhaps TRBD1 as D (5 bases). The CDR3 is made up of 13 amino acids. V lost 2 bases and J lost 5, with 7 bases in between. Germline CDR1 LNHNV, CDR2 YYDKDF (reference sequence). CDR3 region: CATSRQGYQPQHF. Written as DNA, the CDR3 is TGTGCCACCAGCAGACAGGGTTATCAGCCCCAGCATTTT.

This clonotype has just one count. This chain links TRBV29-1 with TRBJ2-3, with D possibly called TRBD1 or TRBD2 (5 bases each). The CDR3 loop spans 11 amino acids. V dropped 4 bases and J dropped 7 bases, with 9 bases sitting between them. CDR1 and CDR2 (germline): SQVTM, ANQGSEA. This CDR3 is CSVGGGNTQYF. The CDR3 nucleotides read TGCAGCGTTGGTGGGGGAAATACGCAGTATTTT.

The genes are TRBV29-1 and TRBJ2-1, with 9 bases matching TRBD2. Unmatched junction bases numbered 4, after V lost 4 bases and J lost 0 bases. The CDR3 extends over 15 amino acids. Germline V gives CDR1 SQVTM, CDR2 ANQGSEA. CDR3 in amino acids: CSVGVSGSSYNEQFF. The DNA for the CDR3 is TGCAGCGTTGGAGTTAGCGGGAGCTCCTACAATGAGCAGTTCTTC.

The V gene is TRBV12-3 or TRBV12-4, the J gene TRBJ2-1, with 11 bases fitting TRBD1. Unmatched junction bases numbered 12, after V lost 1 base and J lost 7 bases. The CDR3 loop spans 18 amino acids. CDR3 nucleotides: TGTGCCAGCAGTTTAGTCCAGTGGCGGGACAGGGGGGGTAATGAGCAGTTCTTC. This encodes CASSLVQWRDRGGNEQFF.

To note about this clonotype: Lacking the conserved final phenylalanine or tryptophan, this CDR3 likely reflects a read error. V is TRBV25-1 and J is TRBJ2-2; D gene ambiguous. This CDR3 spans 14 amino acids. V lost 3 bases to trimming and J lost 4 bases, with 9 bases between them. Germline CDR1 reads MGHDK; CDR2 reads SYGVNS. The CDR3 DNA is TGTGCCAGCAGTGACAGGTTGATCACCGGGGAGCTGTTTGTT. This encodes CASSDRLITGELFV.

V usage is TRBV12-3 or TRBV12-4 and J usage is TRBJ1-2; D might be TRBD1 (5 bases). The germline V and J ends were trimmed by 6 bases and 8 bases, with 19 bases remaining between them. The CDR3 extends over 14 amino acids. CDR3 sequence reads: CASSLVMGTDGYTF. Here the CDR3 DNA reads TGTGCCAGCAGCCTCGTAATGGGGACTGACGGCTACACCTTC.

The CDR3 region has the DNA TGTGCCAGCAGCGCCCTGGCCGGGACAGACTATGGCTACACCTTC. As protein: CASSALAGTDYGYTF. The chain employs TRBV7-6 and TRBJ1-2, with TRBD1 matching over 7 bases. This CDR3 spans 15 amino acids. CDR1 SGHVS and CDR2 FNYEAQ come from the germline V gene. V shed 5 bases, J shed 3 bases, and the junction held 9 bases outside the gene matches.

The chain links TRBV5-1 to TRBJ2-2; D is unresolved. This CDR3 comprises 14 residues. Germline CDR1 and CDR2: SGHRS and YFSETQ. V lost 2 bases, J lost 3 bases, and 8 bases lay in between. The CDR3 sequence: CASSFGLDTGELFF. CDR3 bases: TGCGCCAGCAGCTTCGGCTTAGACACCGGGGAGCTGTTTTTT.

In this sample, this clonotype turned up many times. The V and J genes are TRBV28 and TRBJ1-1; no clear D gene. Germline V gene sequence: CDR1 MDHEN, CDR2 SYDVKM. This CDR3 is 14 amino acids long. V was clipped by 1 base and J by 3 bases, with 9 bases between them. CDR3 loop: CASSLFGRYTEAFF. The CDR3 DNA sequence: TGTGCCAGCAGTTTATTCGGCAGGTACACTGAAGCTTTCTTT.

This clonotype has at least ten counts. This chain joins TRBV6-5 and TRBJ1-1; D call uncertain. Germline-derived CDR1 and CDR2 are MNHEY and SVGAGI. Trimming took 1 base from V and 2 from J, leaving 8 bases between them. This CDR3 contains 14 residues. DNA of the CDR3: TGTGCCAGCAGTTACTGGGGAGTTAACACTGAAGCTTTCTTT. Its translation is CASSYWGVNTEAFF.

V usage is TRBV7-8 and J usage is TRBJ2-3, with TRBD1 as a possible D gene (5 bases). The CDR3 runs to 17 residues. Trimming stripped 2 bases from V and 2 bases from J, with 17 bases between. CDR1 and CDR2 from the germline V gene are SGHVS and FQNEAQ. The CDR3 nucleotides read TGTGCCAGCAGCTTATTTGTTTTGAGACAGAACACAGATACGCAGTATTTT. Translating it yields CASSLFVLRQNTDTQYF.

This clonotype was seen a few times. The V and J genes are TRBV7-2 and TRBJ2-3; D is unclear. The germline V gene encodes CDR1 SGHTA and CDR2 FQGNSA. Trimming took off 1 base at V and 2 bases at J, with 13 bases between the two ends. The CDR3 has 16 residues. The CDR3 reads CASSLGAFVITDTQYF. In DNA form, the CDR3 reads TGTGCCAGCAGCTTAGGAGCATTCGTGATCACAGATACGCAGTATTTT.